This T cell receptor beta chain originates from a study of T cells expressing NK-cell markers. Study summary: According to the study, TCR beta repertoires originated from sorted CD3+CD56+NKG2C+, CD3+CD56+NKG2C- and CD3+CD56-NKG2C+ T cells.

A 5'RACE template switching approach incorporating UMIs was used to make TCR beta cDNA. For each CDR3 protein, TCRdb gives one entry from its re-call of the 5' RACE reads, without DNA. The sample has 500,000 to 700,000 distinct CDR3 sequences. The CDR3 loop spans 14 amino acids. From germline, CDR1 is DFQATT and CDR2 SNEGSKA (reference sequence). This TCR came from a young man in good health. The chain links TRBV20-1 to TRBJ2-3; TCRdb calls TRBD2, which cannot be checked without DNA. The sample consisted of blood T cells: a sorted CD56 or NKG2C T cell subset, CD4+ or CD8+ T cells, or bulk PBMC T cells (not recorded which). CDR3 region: CSASRTSGTDTQYF.